This T cell receptor (beta chain) was recovered during a study of blood T cell repertoires in COVID-19. Study details: Donors in the United States, Italy and Spain gave samples during acute or convalescent COVID-19. The analysed material was cDNA or gDNA that came from T cells, B-cell-depleted T cells, or PBMCs.

In the authors' methods: It was from reference gene primer amplification that nucleated cell counts were estimated. Data came from immunoSEQ multiplex PCR; TCRdb stores just in-frame clones and leaves some out. V and J calls and clone size are given by that table; D and trimming were obtained from the DNA. The data contain a few hundred thousand clones, around nine tenths of them seen just once; the ten biggest clones take up 5% to 6%. CDR1 and CDR2 from the germline V gene are SGDLS and YYNGEE. Trimming removed 3 bases at V and 6 bases at J, with 16 bases between. This CDR3 region has 15 residues. Clinical history as reported by participants underpinned cohort assignment.

This clonotype was obtained from a man younger than 45 who had recovered from COVID-19. The sequencing input was PBMCs or T cells enriched from blood (not recorded which). The V gene is TRBV9, the J gene TRBJ2-1; TRBD1 is a possible D gene (6 bases). The CDR3 loop reads CASSARWGPVNEQFF. Written as DNA, the CDR3 is TGTGCCAGCAGCGCGCGCTGGGGGCCAGTCAATGAGCAGTTCTTC.